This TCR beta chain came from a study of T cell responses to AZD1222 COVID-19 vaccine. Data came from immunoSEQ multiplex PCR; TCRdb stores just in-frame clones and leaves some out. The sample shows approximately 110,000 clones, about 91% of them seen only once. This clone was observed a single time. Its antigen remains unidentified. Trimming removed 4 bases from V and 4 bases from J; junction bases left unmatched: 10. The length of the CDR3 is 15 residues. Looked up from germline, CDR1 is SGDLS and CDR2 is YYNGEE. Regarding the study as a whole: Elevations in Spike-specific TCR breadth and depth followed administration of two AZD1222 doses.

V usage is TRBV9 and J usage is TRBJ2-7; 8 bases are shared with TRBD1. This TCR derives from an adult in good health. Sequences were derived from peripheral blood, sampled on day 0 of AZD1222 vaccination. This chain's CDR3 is CASSLSGTGLYEQYF. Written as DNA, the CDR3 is TGTGCCAGCAGCTTATCCGGGACAGGACTTTACGAGCAGTACTTC. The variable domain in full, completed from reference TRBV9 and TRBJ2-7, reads DSGVTQTPKHLITATGQRVTLRCSPRSGDLSVYWYQQSLDQGLQFLIQYYNGEERAKGNILERFSAQQFPDLHSELNLSSLELGDSALYFCASSLSGTGLYEQYFGPGTRLTVT.